This T cell receptor (beta chain) appears in the sequencing data of a study of T cell responses to AZD1222 COVID-19 vaccine. At the level of the study: Some second doses came at about 4 weeks and others at about 12 weeks; these were pooled.

Overall study findings and caveats: Nearly half of spike-specific TCRs reportedly go after variant regions that carry no mutations. Repertoire sampling happened only post peak T cell response.

Per the germline V gene, CDR1 is SGHNT and CDR2 is YENEEA. Trimming removed 5 bases from V and 8 bases from J, with 22 bases in between. The CDR3 loop spans 16 amino acids. A remark on this clone: Its antigen is unidentified.

Assay used: immunoSEQ multiplex PCR; TCRdb lists only in-frame clones, some missing. The data hold roughly 110,000 clones, with 91% observed a single time. This clonotype was sampled from an adult in good health. The chain uses TRBV11-3 and TRBJ2-1; D tentatively fits TRBD1 or TRBD2 (5 bases each). The sequencing here drew on peripheral blood, taken on day 0 of AZD1222 vaccination. CDR3 sequence reads: CASSDRDGHLSDEQFF. The CDR3 DNA is TGTGCCAGCAGCGACCGGGACGGGCACCTAAGCGATGAGCAGTTCTTC.